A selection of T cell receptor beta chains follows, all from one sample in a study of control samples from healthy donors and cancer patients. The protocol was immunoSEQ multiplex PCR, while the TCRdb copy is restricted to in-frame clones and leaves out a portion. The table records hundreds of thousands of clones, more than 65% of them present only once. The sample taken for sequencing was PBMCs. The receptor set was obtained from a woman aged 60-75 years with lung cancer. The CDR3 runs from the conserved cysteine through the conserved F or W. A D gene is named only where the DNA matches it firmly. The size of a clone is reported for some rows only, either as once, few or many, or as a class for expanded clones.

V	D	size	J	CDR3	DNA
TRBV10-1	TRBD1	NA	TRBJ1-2	CASSEKRTGALYGYTF	TGCGCCAGCAGTGAGAAAAGAACAGGGGCGCTCTATGGCTACACCTTC
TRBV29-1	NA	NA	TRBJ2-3	CSATEGGTVGTDTQYF	TGCAGCGCGACAGAAGGGGGGACAGTCGGGACAGATACGCAGTATTTT
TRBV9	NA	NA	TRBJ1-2	CASSPSGYGYTF	TGTGCCAGCAGCCCCTCGGGCTATGGCTACACCTTC
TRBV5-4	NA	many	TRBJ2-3	CASSLDGGFTDTQYF	TGTGCCAGCAGCTTGGATGGCGGCTTCACAGATACGCAGTATTTT
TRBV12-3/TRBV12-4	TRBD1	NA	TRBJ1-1	CASSRQGATEAFF	TGTGCCAGCAGTCGGCAGGGGGCCACTGAAGCTTTCTTT
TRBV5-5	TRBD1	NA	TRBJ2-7	CASSTGQGTYEQYF	TGTGCCAGCAGCACCGGACAGGGAACATACGAGCAGTACTTC
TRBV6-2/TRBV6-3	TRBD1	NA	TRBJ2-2	CASSYPRTGLSTGELFF	TGTGCCAGCAGTTACCCTAGGACAGGGTTGAGCACCGGGGAGCTGTTTTTT
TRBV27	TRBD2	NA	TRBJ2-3	CASSVLAGAATDTQYF	TGTGCCAGCAGTGTGCTAGCGGGGGCAGCCACAGATACGCAGTATTTT
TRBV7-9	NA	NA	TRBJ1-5	CASSLGGGDQPQHF	TGTGCCAGCAGCTTAGGGGGCGGGGATCAGCCCCAGCATTTT
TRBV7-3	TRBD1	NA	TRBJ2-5	CASSSPGQNRETQYF	TGTGCCAGCAGCTCACCGGGACAGAACAGAGAGACCCAGTACTTC
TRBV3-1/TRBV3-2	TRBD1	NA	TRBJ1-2	CASSNRQGSGYTF	TGTGCCAGCAGCAACCGACAGGGGAGTGGCTACACCTTC
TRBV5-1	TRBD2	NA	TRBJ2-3	CASSSLAGGFTDTQYF	TGCGCCAGCAGCTCCTTAGCGGGGGGCTTCACAGATACGCAGTATTTT
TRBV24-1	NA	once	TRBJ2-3	CATSVDASGTQYF	TGTGCCACCAGTGTAGACGCTTCTGGTACGCAGTATTTT
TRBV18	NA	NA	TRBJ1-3	CASSPADSGNTIYF	TGTGCCAGCTCACCGGCCGACTCTGGAAACACCATATATTTT
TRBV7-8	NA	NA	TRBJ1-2	CASSWARTRNYGYTF	TGTGCCAGCAGCTGGGCGCGGACGAGGAACTATGGCTACACCTTC
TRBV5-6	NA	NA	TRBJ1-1	CASSLESQGGMNTEAFF	TGTGCCAGCAGCTTGGAGTCCCAGGGAGGCATGAACACTGAAGCTTTCTTT
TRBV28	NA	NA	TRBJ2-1	CASSFGTNEQFF	TGTGCCAGCAGTTTCGGGACAAATGAGCAGTTCTTC
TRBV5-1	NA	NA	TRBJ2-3	CASRLEGDTQYF	TGCGCCAGCCGACTGGAGGGGGATACGCAGTATTTT
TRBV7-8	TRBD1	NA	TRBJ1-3	CASSQTGGYSGNTIYF	TGTGCCAGCAGCCAGACAGGGGGCTACTCTGGAAACACCATATATTTT
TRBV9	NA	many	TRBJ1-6	CASSAQVNSYNSPLHF	TGTGCCAGCAGCGCTCAGGTGAACTCCTATAATTCACCCCTCCACTTT
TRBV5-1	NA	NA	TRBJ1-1	CASSFNYGDTEAFF	TGCGCCAGCAGCTTTAATTACGGGGACACTGAAGCTTTCTTT
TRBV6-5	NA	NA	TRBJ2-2	CASSYSIRVTGELFF	TGTGCCAGCAGTTACTCGATAAGGGTAACCGGGGAGCTGTTTTTT
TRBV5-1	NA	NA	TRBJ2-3	CASSLGYNPTDTQYF	TGCGCCAGCAGCTTGGGGTACAACCCCACAGATACGCAGTATTTT
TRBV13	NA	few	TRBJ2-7	CASSLRSGRSYEQYF	TGTGCCAGCAGCCTCAGGAGCGGGCGCTCCTACGAGCAGTACTTC
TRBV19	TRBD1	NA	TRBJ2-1	CASSMDRGILNEQFF	TGTGCCAGTAGTATGGACAGGGGTATTCTCAATGAGCAGTTCTTC
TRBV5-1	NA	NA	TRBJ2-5	CASSLFLGQETQYF	TGCGCCAGCAGCTTGTTCCTGGGACAAGAGACCCAGTACTTC
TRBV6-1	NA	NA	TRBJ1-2	CASSEEGRLANYGYTF	TGTGCCAGCAGTGAGGAGGGGAGGCTCGCTAACTATGGCTACACCTTC
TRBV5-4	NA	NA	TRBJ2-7	CASSLGRLSSYEQYF	TGTGCCAGCAGCTTGGGACGGCTGAGCTCCTACGAGCAGTACTTC
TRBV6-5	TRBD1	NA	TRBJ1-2	CASSYSQGAGYGYTF	TGTGCCAGCAGTTACTCGCAGGGGGCCGGCTATGGCTACACCTTC